This T cell receptor (beta chain) stems from a study of cytomegalovirus exposure and HLA in healthy donors. This clone was found a few times. There are 14 residues in the CDR3. Germline CDR1 and CDR2: SEHNR and FQNEAQ (reference sequence). V was cut by 5 bases and J by 8 bases, with 15 bases left in between. The PCR employed 60 Vbeta primers together with 13 Jbeta primers. Clones were read by immunoSEQ multiplex PCR, and TCRdb kept only the in-frame ones, dropping some. The data hold fewer than 250,000 clones, with about 74% observed a single time. The sequence was obtained from a young woman in good health and CMV-seronegative. The V call is TRBV7-9, the J call TRBJ1-4; D remains unclear. The source material was PBMCs. As DNA, the CDR3 is TGTGCCAGCAGCCTCGGATCAGGCGGGGAAAAACTGTTTTTT. Its translation is CASSLGSGGEKLFF.